One and the same sample provided the 8 T cell receptor beta chains below, sequenced in a study of T-cell reconstitution after alpha-beta-depleted transplantation in children. During its preparation, the TCRbeta library received unique molecular identifiers. MiXCR was run by TCRdb on the PCR reads, yielding one entry per CDR3 protein. The sample carries some 340,000 distinct CDR3 sequences, 10% recorded once. The sample consisted of PBMCs from the stem cell graft donor, taken from the stem cell graft. These receptors all come from a human donor who donated a stem cell graft to a child with acute lymphoblastic leukemia.

This chain joins TRBV12-3 or TRBV12-4 and TRBJ2-7; 14 bases agree with TRBD2. V dropped 6 bases and J dropped 3; count of bases not matched to a gene: 10. The CDR3 is 17 amino acids. In DNA form, the CDR3 reads TGTGCCAGCAGCCCCCGCGGACTAGCGGGAGGCCACTACGAGCAGTACTTC. Amino acid sequence: CASSPRGLAGGHYEQYF.

As for this clonotype: One end of the junction does not line up with germline, which may come from a read error. The chain links TRBV5-1 to TRBJ2-5; maybe TRBD2 (5 bases). There are 15 residues in the CDR3. The germline V gene has CDR1 SGHRS and CDR2 YFSETQ. Written as DNA, the CDR3 is TGCGCCAGCAGCTTGGTCGTCGTGGAGGCAGAGACCAAGTACTTC. Encoded protein: CASSLVVVEAETKYF.

This clonotype was found many times. The CDR3 region is CASSLRESDTQYF. In nucleotides, the CDR3 is TGCGCCAGCAGCCTCCGAGAGTCAGATACGCAGTATTTT. The chain recombines TRBV4-3 with TRBJ2-3, with D hard to call. Trimming left V 4 bases short and J 4 bases short, with 9 bases between. The CDR3 covers 13 residues. The germline V gene encodes CDR1 LGHNA and CDR2 YSLEER.

The sample holds a few counts of this clonotype. The CDR3 DNA sequence: TGCAGTGCGGGACAGGGGGCGCGGGATGGCTACACCTTC. Protein: CSAGQGARDGYTF. The rearrangement links TRBV20-1 to TRBJ1-2; TRBD1 aligns across 12 bases. Germline assignment: CDR1 DFQATT and CDR2 SNEGSKA (reference sequence). CDR3 length: 13 residues. V gave up 6 bases and J gave up 6 bases; unmatched junction bases: 5.

The chain links TRBV11-2 to TRBJ2-7; D is ambiguous. Germline V gives CDR1 SGHAT, CDR2 FQNNGV. The CDR3 contains 11 residues. V gave up 2 bases and J gave up 6 bases, with 5 bases separating them. This CDR3 is CASSLNREQYF. CDR3 nucleotides: TGTGCCAGCAGCTTAAATCGCGAGCAGTACTTC.

In this sample, this clonotype turned up a few times. The chain combines TRBV4-1 with TRBJ1-5, with TRBD1 as a possible D gene (6 bases). Germline CDR1 MGHRA, CDR2 YSYEKL. Trimming removed 1 base at V and 3 bases at J, with 7 bases between. The CDR3 runs 14 residues. This CDR3 is CASSQGTVNQPQHF. For the CDR3, the DNA is TGCGCCAGCAGCCAAGGGACAGTCAATCAGCCCCAGCATTTT.

This clonotype was found many times. The chain joins TRBV7-9 to TRBJ2-2, with a weak D call TRBD2 (6 bases). The CDR3 consists of 16 residues. Trimming stripped 5 bases from V and 3 bases from J, with 16 bases between. Looked up from germline, CDR1 is SEHNR and CDR2 is FQNEAQ (reference sequence). In DNA, the CDR3 is TGTGCCAGCAGCCCACTGGAGGACTACTACACCGGGGAGCTGTTTTTT. Its translation: CASSPLEDYYTGELFF.

The chain links TRBV7-2 to TRBJ2-1; D unresolved. The CDR3 spans 14 residues. The V gene lost 4 bases and the J gene lost 5 bases, with 12 bases spanning the gap. Germline CDR1 reads SGHTA; CDR2 reads FQGNSA. The CDR3 loop reads CASSSNLKNNEQFF. The DNA of the CDR3 is TGTGCCAGCAGCTCCAACCTCAAGAACAATGAGCAGTTCTTC.